This T cell receptor (beta chain) was identified in a study of blood T cells in healthy people across ages. Broader study findings: Unknown donor CMV status possibly confounded expanded clonotype changes.

Primed by a sample-barcoded 5' primer and a J-beta primer mix, a second PCR proceeded for roughly 7 to 12 cycles. TCRdb reprocessed the 5' RACE reads via MiXCR and lists one record per CDR3 protein. The sample has over a million distinct CDR3 sequences, 40% to 45% seen once. CDR3 length equals 11 residues. V was cut by 5 bases and J by 7 bases, with 12 bases left in between. Germline loops: CDR1 DFQATT, CDR2 SNEGSKA (reference sequence). The extraction recovered at least 5 micrograms of total RNA per sample. Of note for this clonotype: Its antigen is currently unknown.

The chain links TRBV20-1 to TRBJ2-7, with D unclear. Material for sequencing was blood. This receptor was identified in a woman in her late teens or twenties in good health. The DNA for the CDR3 is TGCAGTGCTCAAGGAGATCTGGAGCAGTACTTC. Translating it yields CSAQGDLEQYF.